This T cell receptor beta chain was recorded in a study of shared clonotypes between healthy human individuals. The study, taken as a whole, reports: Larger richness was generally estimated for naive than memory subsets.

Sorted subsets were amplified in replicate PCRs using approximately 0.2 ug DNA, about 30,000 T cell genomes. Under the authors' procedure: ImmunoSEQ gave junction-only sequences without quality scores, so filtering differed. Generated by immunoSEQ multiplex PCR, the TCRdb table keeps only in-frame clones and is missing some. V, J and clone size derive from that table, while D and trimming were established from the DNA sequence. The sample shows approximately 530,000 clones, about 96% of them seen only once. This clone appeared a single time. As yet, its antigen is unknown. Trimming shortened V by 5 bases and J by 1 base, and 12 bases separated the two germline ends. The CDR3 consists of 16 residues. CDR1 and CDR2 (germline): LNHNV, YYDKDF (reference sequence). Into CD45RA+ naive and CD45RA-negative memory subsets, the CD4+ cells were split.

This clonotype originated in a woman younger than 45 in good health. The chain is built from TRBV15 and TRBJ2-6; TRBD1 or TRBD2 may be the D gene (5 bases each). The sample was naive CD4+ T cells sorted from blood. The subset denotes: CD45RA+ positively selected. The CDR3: CATSVRWGSGANVLTF. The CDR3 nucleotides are TGTGCCACCAGCGTCCGATGGGGGTCTGGGGCCAACGTCCTGACTTTC.